A single sample gave rise to the 27 T cell receptor beta chains below, sequenced in a study of blood T cell repertoires in COVID-19. Assay used: immunoSEQ multiplex PCR; TCRdb lists only in-frame clones, some missing. The table records fewer than 250,000 clones, approximately 83% of them present only once. The sample taken for sequencing was PBMCs or T cells enriched from blood (not recorded which). These receptors all come from a woman aged 40 to 50 with acute COVID-19.

The CDR3 DNA reads TGTGCCAGTAGAGAGTACAGTCATAACTATGGCTACACCTTC. Translating gives CASREYSHNYGYTF. The rearrangement uses TRBV19 and TRBJ1-2; D gene uncertain. The V gene's germline CDR1 is LNHDA and CDR2 SQIVND (reference sequence). CDR3 length: 14 residues. V was cut by 6 bases and J by 1 base, with 12 bases left in between.

CDR3 loop: CASSYFPGGRYGYTF. CDR3 DNA: TGTGCCAGCAGTTATTTCCCAGGGGGTAGATATGGCTACACCTTC. The chain combines TRBV6-5 with TRBJ1-2; 7 nucleotides align to TRBD1. Germline lookup yields CDR1 MNHEY and CDR2 SVGAGI. Trimming cost V 3 bases and J 5 bases; bases outside gene matches: 9. The CDR3 runs 15 residues.

The V call is TRBV20-1, the J call TRBJ1-2; 7 nucleotides align to TRBD1. This CDR3 has 14 residues. J was trimmed by 3 bases and V by 3 bases; bases with no gene match: 7. Germline V gene sequence: CDR1 DFQATT, CDR2 SNEGSKA (reference sequence). CDR3 bases: TGCAGTGCTAGTGTAGACAGGGTGGACTATGGCTACACCTTC. It specifies CSASVDRVDYGYTF.

J is TRBJ2-5 and V is TRBV7-9; D is perhaps TRBD2 (6 bases). Trimming cost V 3 bases and J 1 base, with 6 bases left between them. The CDR3 has 13 amino acids. The germline gives CDR1 SEHNR, CDR2 FQNEAQ (reference sequence). CDR3 in amino acids: CASSFSGQETQYF. CDR3 in DNA: TGTGCCAGCAGCTTTAGCGGCCAAGAGACCCAGTACTTC. The full variable domain, with the rest looked up from reference TRBV7-9 and TRBJ2-5, is DTGVSQNPRHKITKRGQNVTFRCDPISEHNRLYWYRQTLGQGPEFLTYFQNEAQLEKSRLLSDRFSAERPKGSFSTLEIQRTEQGDSAMYLCASSFSGQETQYFGPGTRLLVL.

This clone showed up just a few times. The chain has TRBV7-9 and TRBJ1-2; TRBD1 might be the D (5 bases). CDR1 and CDR2 from the germline V gene are SEHNR and FQNEAQ (reference sequence). Trimming took off 1 base at V and 7 bases at J, with 10 bases between the two ends. The CDR3 loop spans 13 amino acids. DNA for the CDR3: TGTGCCAGCAGCTTAGACCAGGGCGGTGGCTACACCTTC. Translated, it gives CASSLDQGGGYTF.

Written as DNA, the CDR3 is TGTGCCAGCAGCGTAGCCCGGGGAACTGAAGCTTTCTTT. Protein: CASSVARGTEAFF. The rearrangement joins TRBV9 to TRBJ1-1; D is unclear. CDR1 is SGDLS and CDR2 is YYNGEE in the germline V gene. The V end was cut by 0 bases, the J end by 5 bases, with 8 bases between. CDR3 length equals 13 residues.

The genes are TRBV20-1 and TRBJ2-3; unclear D gene. Trimming took 3 bases from V and 0 from J, leaving 16 bases between them. The CDR3 is 16 residues long. Germline CDR1 DFQATT, CDR2 SNEGSKA (reference sequence). The CDR3 loop reads CSASPLTSLSTDTQYF. CDR3 bases: TGCAGTGCTAGTCCTTTAACTTCTCTCAGCACAGATACGCAGTATTTT.

The chain recombines TRBV7-6 with TRBJ1-1; tentative D call: TRBD1 (6 bases). The CDR3 runs 14 residues. Germline V gene sequence: CDR1 SGHVS, CDR2 FNYEAQ. Trimming took off 5 bases at V and 1 base at J, with 11 bases between the two ends. The CDR3 DNA sequence: TGTGCCAGCAGCACCGGACAGACGAACACTGAAGCTTTCTTT. This sequence encodes CASSTGQTNTEAFF. The variable domain in full, with the rest retrieved from reference TRBV7-6 and TRBJ1-1, is GAGVSQSPRYKVTKRGQDVALRCDPISGHVSLYWYRQALGQGPEFLTYFNYEAQQDKSGLPNDRFSAERPEGSISTLTIQRTEQRDSAMYRCASSTGQTNTEAFFGQGTRLTVV.

The chain recombines TRBV28 with TRBJ2-7; no firm D call. Germline V gene sequence: CDR1 MDHEN, CDR2 SYDVKM. The CDR3 is 15 amino acids. The V and J ends lost 8 bases and 3 bases respectively, with 20 bases between them. CDR3 coding DNA: TGTGCCAGCGGAGAGGTCCGAACTCCCTTCTACGAGCAGTACTTC. This sequence encodes CASGEVRTPFYEQYF. The whole variable domain, filled in from reference TRBV28 and TRBJ2-7, reads DVKVTQSSRYLVKRTGEKVFLECVQDMDHENMFWYRQDPGLGLRLIYFSYDVKMKEKGDIPEGYSVSREKKERFSLILESASTNQTSMYLCASGEVRTPFYEQYFGPGTRLTVT.

The chain combines TRBV3-1 (or the pseudogene TRBV3-2) with TRBJ1-1; D gene unclear. Looked up from germline, CDR1 is LGHDT and CDR2 is YNNKEL (reference sequence). The ends were cut back, 6 bases at V and 1 base at J, with 6 bases in the middle. The CDR3 spans 12 residues. Here the CDR3 DNA reads TGTGCCAGCAGTCGGGGGAACACTGAAGCTTTCTTT. This encodes CASSRGNTEAFF.

This chain joins TRBV7-2 and TRBJ2-1; D gene ambiguous. The germline V gene encodes CDR1 SGHTA and CDR2 FQGNSA. The V end lost 5 bases, the J end lost 0 bases, and 14 bases lay between the germline ends. The CDR3 has 16 residues. This CDR3 reads CASSTTRTSSYNEQFF. In DNA, the CDR3 is TGTGCCAGCAGCACCACCCGTACGAGCTCCTACAATGAGCAGTTCTTC.

The chain combines TRBV11-3 with TRBJ1-2; 7 bases agree with TRBD1. J was trimmed by 4 bases and V by 4 bases; bases with no gene match: 15. This CDR3 is 17 amino acids long. Germline V lookup: CDR1 SGHNT, CDR2 YENEEA. CDR3 in DNA: TGTGCCAGCAGCTCCCCCGGGATGACAGGGAACTCCTATGGCTACACCTTC. It translates to CASSSPGMTGNSYGYTF.

The J gene is TRBJ1-1, the V gene TRBV27; D is unresolved. The V end was cut by 8 bases, the J end by 6 bases, with 19 bases between. The CDR3 totals 14 residues. Germline V gene lookup returns CDR1 MNHEY and CDR2 SMNVEV (reference sequence). The DNA for the CDR3 is TGTGCCAGCCCCTCCCTTATGTTTGGCTCTGAAGCTTTCTTT. Its protein product is CASPSLMFGSEAFF.

The CDR3 loop reads CASTRGREGNTIYF. The DNA of the CDR3 is TGTGCCAGCACCCGAGGGCGGGAAGGAAACACCATATATTTT. The rearrangement links TRBV6-5 to TRBJ1-3, with D uncertain. V lost 7 bases and J 4 bases, leaving 14 bases between the germline ends. CDR1 and CDR2 (germline): MNHEY, SVGAGI. The CDR3 totals 14 residues.

The rearrangement joins TRBV5-4 to TRBJ2-5, with a possible D match to TRBD2 (6 bases). Trimming shortened V by 4 bases and J by 3 bases, and 16 bases separated the two germline ends. The CDR3 contains 15 residues. Germline V gives CDR1 SGHNT, CDR2 YYREEE (reference sequence). CDR3 coding DNA: TGTGCCAGCAGCCCACACATACTAGCAGAAGAGACCCAGTACTTC. It specifies CASSPHILAEETQYF. The entire variable domain, with the rest obtained from reference TRBV5-4 and TRBJ2-5, is as follows: ETGVTQSPTHLIKTRGQQVTLRCSSQSGHNTVSWYQQALGQGPQFIFQYYREEENGRGNFPPRFSGLQFPNYSSELNVNALELDDSALYLCASSPHILAEETQYFGPGTRLLVL.

This sequence joins TRBV28 and TRBJ2-7, with D maybe TRBD2 (6 bases). This CDR3 region has 13 residues. Germline V lookup: CDR1 MDHEN, CDR2 SYDVKM. V lost 6 bases, J lost 1 base, and 10 bases lay in between. The CDR3 region has the DNA TGTGCCAGCAGCAGCGCGGGATCCTACGAGCAGTACTTC. It codes for CASSSAGSYEQYF.

The count of this clone is one. This chain uses TRBV27 with TRBJ2-3; D possibly corresponds to TRBD2 (6 bases). The CDR3 is made up of 16 amino acids. Germline CDR1 MNHEY, CDR2 SMNVEV (reference sequence). Trimming cost V 0 bases and J 0 bases, with 10 bases left between them. The CDR3 protein is CASSLSQEGSTDTQYF. CDR3 nucleotide sequence: TGTGCCAGCAGTTTATCGCAGGAGGGGAGCACAGATACGCAGTATTTT.

CDR3 DNA: TGTGCCAGCAGCCAGGTCACCGGGGCTGAAGCTTTCTTT. This sequence encodes CASSQVTGAEAFF. This sequence joins TRBV3-1 (or the pseudogene TRBV3-2) and TRBJ1-1; D remains ambiguous. This CDR3 is 13 amino acids long. V was pared by 3 bases and J by 6 bases, with 11 bases between. Germline V lookup: CDR1 LGHDT, CDR2 YNNKEL (reference sequence).

The DNA for the CDR3 is TGCGCCAGCAGTGAGTCGGGGAGAGTGAACACTGAAGCTTTCTTT. Its translation is CASSESGRVNTEAFF. The chain joins TRBV10-1 to TRBJ1-1; no definite D call. This CDR3 has 15 amino acids. Per the germline V gene, CDR1 is WNHNN and CDR2 is SYGVQD (reference sequence). Trimming took 0 bases from V and 0 from J, leaving 8 bases between them.

The rearrangement joins TRBV29-1 to TRBJ2-2; D ambiguous. Germline V gene data show CDR1 as SQVTM and CDR2 as ANQGSEA. Trimming shortened V by 7 bases and J by 1 base, and 10 bases separated the two germline ends. There are 13 residues in the CDR3. The CDR3 here is CSASERNTGELFF. Here the CDR3 DNA reads TGCAGCGCCTCCGAGCGGAACACCGGGGAGCTGTTTTTT.

The rearrangement links TRBV7-9 to TRBJ2-1; D possibly corresponds to TRBD1 (6 bases). CDR3 size: 15 residues. The ends were cut back, 1 base at V and 5 bases at J, with 12 bases in the middle. Germline V gene lookup returns CDR1 SEHNR and CDR2 FQNEAQ (reference sequence). The CDR3 nucleotides are TGTGCCAGCAGCTTAGTAAGCTCAGGGGACAATGAGCAGTTCTTC. Amino acid sequence: CASSLVSSGDNEQFF.

This rearrangement joins TRBV24-1 to TRBJ2-7, with 7 positions matching TRBD1. This CDR3 is built from 14 residues. From germline, CDR1 is KGHDR and CDR2 SFDVKD. The ends lost 4 bases at V and 4 bases at J; junction bases unmatched: 6. As DNA, the CDR3 is TGTGCCACCAGTGACCCTTGGACAGGTTACGAGCAGTACTTC. This encodes CATSDPWTGYEQYF.

The chain joins TRBV19 to TRBJ1-2; 8 bases are a match to TRBD1. Per germline, CDR1 LNHDA and CDR2 SQIVND (reference sequence). The CDR3 contains 16 residues. V lost 9 bases and J lost 4; bases outside the gene matches: 16. The CDR3 protein is CASQKKTGTGLYGYTF. The CDR3 coding sequence is TGTGCCAGCCAAAAAAAAACCGGGACAGGACTCTATGGCTACACCTTC.

This sequence joins TRBV19 and TRBJ2-7; TRBD2 is a possible D gene (6 bases). V lost 5 bases and J lost 6, with 14 bases in between. This CDR3 region has 13 residues. Germline V gives CDR1 LNHDA, CDR2 SQIVND (reference sequence). The CDR3 sequence: CASSPGGFLEQYF. For the CDR3, the DNA is TGTGCCAGTAGTCCCGGAGGGTTCCTCGAGCAGTACTTC.

CDR3 bases: TGCGCCAGCAGGGACCCAGGGTCTTGGCACAATAGTGAGCAGTTCTTC. It codes for CASRDPGSWHNSEQFF. This chain uses TRBV10-1 with TRBJ2-1; TRBD1 is a possible D gene (5 bases). V lost 6 bases and J lost 9, with 24 bases in between. Germline V gene lookup returns CDR1 WNHNN and CDR2 SYGVQD (reference sequence). CDR3 length: 16 amino acids.

J is TRBJ2-7 and V is TRBV9; D possibly corresponds to TRBD2 (5 bases). Germline V CDR1 and CDR2: SGDLS, YYNGEE. The CDR3 consists of 11 residues. The V end lost 3 bases, the J end lost 7 bases, and 8 bases lay between the germline ends. The CDR3 coding sequence is TGTGCCAGCAGCGGGTCGGGGGAGCAGTACTTC. Its protein product is CASSGSGEQYF.

The chain is built from TRBV10-2 and TRBJ1-2, with D maybe TRBD1 (6 bases). This CDR3 region has 14 residues. With 6 bases removed from V and 8 bases from J, the gap between germline ends came to 19 bases. The germline V gene has CDR1 WSHSY and CDR2 SAAADI. Here the CDR3 reads CASSPDRFDRGYTF. Here the CDR3 DNA reads TGCGCCAGCAGCCCTGACAGGTTTGATCGCGGCTACACCTTC.